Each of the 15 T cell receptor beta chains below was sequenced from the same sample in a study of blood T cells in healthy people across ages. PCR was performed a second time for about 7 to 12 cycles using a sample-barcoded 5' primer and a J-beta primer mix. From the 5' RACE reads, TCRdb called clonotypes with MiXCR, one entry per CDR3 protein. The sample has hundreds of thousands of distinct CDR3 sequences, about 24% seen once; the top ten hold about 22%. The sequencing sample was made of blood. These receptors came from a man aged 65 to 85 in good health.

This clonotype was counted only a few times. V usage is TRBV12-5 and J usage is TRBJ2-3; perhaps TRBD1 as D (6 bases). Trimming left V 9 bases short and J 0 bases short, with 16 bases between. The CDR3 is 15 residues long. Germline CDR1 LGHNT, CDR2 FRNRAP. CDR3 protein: CASKNGTSSTDTQYF. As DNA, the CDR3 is TGTGCTAGCAAAAACGGGACAAGTAGCACAGATACGCAGTATTTT.

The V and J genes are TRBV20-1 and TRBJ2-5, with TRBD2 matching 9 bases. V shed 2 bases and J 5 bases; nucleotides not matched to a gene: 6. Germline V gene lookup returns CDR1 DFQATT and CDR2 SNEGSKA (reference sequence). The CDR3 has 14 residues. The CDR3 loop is CSARSIAGVETQYF. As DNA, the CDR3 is TGCAGTGCTAGATCTATAGCGGGAGTGGAGACCCAGTACTTC.

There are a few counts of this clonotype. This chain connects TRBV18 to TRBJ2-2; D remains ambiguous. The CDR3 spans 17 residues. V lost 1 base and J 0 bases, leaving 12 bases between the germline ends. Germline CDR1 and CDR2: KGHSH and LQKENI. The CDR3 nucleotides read TGTGCCAGCTCACCACTGTTCAGCCCGTCGAACACCGGGGAGCTGTTTTTT. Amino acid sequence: CASSPLFSPSNTGELFF.

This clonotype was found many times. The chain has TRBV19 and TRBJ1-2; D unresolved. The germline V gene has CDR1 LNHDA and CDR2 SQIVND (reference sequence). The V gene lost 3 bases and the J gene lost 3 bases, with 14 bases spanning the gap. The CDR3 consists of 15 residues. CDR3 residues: CASSIALGNDYGYTF. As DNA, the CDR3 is TGTGCCAGTAGTATTGCTTTGGGGAACGACTATGGCTACACCTTC.

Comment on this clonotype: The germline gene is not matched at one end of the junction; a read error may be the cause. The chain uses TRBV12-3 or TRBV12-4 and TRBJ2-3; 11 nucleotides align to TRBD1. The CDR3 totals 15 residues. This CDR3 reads CASRTGTGGADAQYF. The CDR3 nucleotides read TGTGCCAGCAGGACCGGGACAGGGGGGGCAGATGCGCAGTATTTT.

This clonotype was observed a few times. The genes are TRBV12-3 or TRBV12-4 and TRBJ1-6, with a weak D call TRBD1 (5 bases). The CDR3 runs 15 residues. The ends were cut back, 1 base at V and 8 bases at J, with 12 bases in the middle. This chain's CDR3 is CASSLGGALDSPLHF. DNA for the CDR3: TGTGCCAGCAGTTTAGGGGGCGCATTGGATTCACCCCTCCACTTT.

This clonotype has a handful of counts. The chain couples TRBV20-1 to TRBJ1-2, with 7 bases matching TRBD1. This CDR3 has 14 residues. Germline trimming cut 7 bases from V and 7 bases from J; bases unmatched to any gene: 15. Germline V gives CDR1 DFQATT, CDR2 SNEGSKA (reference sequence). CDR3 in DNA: TGCAGTGGCCGTACAGGGGCAACGGAGAGTGGCTACACCTTC. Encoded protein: CSGRTGATESGYTF.

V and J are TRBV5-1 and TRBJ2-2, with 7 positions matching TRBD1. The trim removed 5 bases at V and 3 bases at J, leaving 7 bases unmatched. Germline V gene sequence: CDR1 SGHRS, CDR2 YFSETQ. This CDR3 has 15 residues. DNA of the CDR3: TGCGCCAGCAGTTCCGGGACAGACTACACCGGGGAGCTGTTTTTT. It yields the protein CASSSGTDYTGELFF.

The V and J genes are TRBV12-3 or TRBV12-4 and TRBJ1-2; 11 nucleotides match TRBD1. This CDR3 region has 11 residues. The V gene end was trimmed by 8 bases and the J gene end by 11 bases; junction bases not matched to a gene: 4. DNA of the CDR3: TGTGCCAGCCGGACAGGGGGCGTTTACACCTTC. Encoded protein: CASRTGGVYTF.

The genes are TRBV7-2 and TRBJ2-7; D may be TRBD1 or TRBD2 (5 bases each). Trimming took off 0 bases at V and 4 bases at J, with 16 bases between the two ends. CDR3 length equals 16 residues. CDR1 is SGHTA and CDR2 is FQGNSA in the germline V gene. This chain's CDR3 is CASSLAVGVVGYEQYF. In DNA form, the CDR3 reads TGTGCCAGCAGCTTAGCGGTGGGGGTAGTGGGGTACGAGCAGTACTTC.

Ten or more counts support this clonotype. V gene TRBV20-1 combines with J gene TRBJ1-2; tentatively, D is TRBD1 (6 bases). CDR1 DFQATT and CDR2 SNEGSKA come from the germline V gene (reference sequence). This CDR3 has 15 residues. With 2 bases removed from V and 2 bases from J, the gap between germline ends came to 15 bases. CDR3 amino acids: CSARSTTGKNYGYTF. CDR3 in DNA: TGCAGTGCTAGATCGACAACAGGGAAAAACTATGGCTACACCTTC.

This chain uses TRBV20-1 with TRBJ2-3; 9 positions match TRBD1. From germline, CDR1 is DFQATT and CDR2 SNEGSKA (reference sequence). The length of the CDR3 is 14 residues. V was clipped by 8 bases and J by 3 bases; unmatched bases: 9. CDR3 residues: CSTVGTGRTDTQYF. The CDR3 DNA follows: TGCAGTACAGTGGGGACAGGGCGAACAGATACGCAGTATTTT.

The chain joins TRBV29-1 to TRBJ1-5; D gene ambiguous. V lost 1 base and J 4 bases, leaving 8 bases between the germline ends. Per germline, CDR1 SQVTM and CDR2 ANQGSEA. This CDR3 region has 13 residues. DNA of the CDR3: TGCAGCGTTGAAGTCGCGATAAATCAGCCCCAGCATTTT. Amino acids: CSVEVAINQPQHF.

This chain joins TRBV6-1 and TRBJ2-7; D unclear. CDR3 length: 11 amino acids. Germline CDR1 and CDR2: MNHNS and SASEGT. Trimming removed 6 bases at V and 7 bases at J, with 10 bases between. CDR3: CASSRRWEQYF. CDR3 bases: TGTGCCAGCAGCCGCCGGTGGGAGCAGTACTTC.

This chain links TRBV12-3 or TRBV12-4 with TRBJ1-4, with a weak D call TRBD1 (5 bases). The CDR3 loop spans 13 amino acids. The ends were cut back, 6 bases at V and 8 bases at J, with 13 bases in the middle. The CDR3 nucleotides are TGTGCCAGCAGCCATATGGGGGAGGAAAAACTGTTTTTT. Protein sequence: CASSHMGEEKLFF.